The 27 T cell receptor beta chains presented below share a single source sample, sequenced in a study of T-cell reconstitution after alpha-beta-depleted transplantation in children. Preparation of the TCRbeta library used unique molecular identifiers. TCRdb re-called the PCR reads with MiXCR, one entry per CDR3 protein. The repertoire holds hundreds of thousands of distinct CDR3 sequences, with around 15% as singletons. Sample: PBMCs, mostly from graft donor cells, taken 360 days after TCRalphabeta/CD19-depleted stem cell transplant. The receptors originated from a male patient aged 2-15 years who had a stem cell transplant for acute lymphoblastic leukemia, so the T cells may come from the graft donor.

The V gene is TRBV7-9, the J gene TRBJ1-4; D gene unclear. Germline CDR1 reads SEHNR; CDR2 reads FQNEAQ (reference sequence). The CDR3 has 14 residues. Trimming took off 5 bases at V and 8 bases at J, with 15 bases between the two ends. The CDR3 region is CASSNQNEGEKLFF. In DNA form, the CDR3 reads TGTGCCAGCAGCAACCAGAACGAAGGCGAAAAACTGTTTTTT.

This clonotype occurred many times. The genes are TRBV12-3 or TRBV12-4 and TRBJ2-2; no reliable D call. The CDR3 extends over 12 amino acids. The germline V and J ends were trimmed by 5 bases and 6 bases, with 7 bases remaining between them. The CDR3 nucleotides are TGTGCCAGCAGTCCCCCAGCCGGGGAGCTGTTTTTT. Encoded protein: CASSPPAGELFF.

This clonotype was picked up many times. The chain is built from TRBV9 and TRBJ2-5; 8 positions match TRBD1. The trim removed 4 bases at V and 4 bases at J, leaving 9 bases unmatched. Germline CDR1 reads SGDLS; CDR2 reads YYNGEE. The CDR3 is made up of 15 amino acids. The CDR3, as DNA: TGTGCCAGCAGCTTCCGAATGGGACAGGCAGAGACCCAGTACTTC. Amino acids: CASSFRMGQAETQYF. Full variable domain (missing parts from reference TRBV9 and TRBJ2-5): DSGVTQTPKHLITATGQRVTLRCSPRSGDLSVYWYQQSLDQGLQFLIQYYNGEERAKGNILERFSAQQFPDLHSELNLSSLELGDSALYFCASSFRMGQAETQYFGPGTRLLVL.

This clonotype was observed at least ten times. In DNA form, the CDR3 reads TGTGCCAGCAGTTACAGGTCTAGCTCCTACGAGCAGTACTTC. It is translated as CASSYRSSSYEQYF. The chain has TRBV12-3 or TRBV12-4 and TRBJ2-7; possibly TRBD1 for D (5 bases). Deletions cut 4 bases from V and 0 bases from J, with 10 bases between. The CDR3 covers 14 residues.

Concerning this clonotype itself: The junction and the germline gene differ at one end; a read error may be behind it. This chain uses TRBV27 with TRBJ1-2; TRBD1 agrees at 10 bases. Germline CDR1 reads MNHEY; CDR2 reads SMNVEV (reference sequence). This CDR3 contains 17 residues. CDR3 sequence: CASSHGGTGDFNYGHTF. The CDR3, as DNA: TGTGCCAGCAGTCATGGTGGGACAGGGGACTTTAACTATGGCCACACCTTC.

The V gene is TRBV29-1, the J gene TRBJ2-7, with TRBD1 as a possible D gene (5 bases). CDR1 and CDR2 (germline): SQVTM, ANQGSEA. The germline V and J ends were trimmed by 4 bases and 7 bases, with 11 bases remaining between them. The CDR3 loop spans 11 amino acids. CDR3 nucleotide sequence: TGCAGCGTTGGGGGCCCCGGAGAGCAGTACTTC. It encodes CSVGGPGEQYF.

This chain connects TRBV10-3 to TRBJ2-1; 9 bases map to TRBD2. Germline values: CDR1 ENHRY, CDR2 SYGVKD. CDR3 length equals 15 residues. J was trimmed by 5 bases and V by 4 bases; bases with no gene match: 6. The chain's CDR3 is CAISVAGGNNNEQFF. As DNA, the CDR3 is TGTGCCATCAGTGTGGCGGGAGGGAATAACAATGAGCAGTTCTTC.

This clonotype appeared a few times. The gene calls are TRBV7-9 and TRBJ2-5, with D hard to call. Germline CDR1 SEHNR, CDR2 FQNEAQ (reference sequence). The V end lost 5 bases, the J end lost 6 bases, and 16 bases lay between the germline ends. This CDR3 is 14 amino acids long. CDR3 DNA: TGTGCCAGCAGCCACGCCCACTTACCTAAGACCCAGTACTTC. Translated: CASSHAHLPKTQYF.

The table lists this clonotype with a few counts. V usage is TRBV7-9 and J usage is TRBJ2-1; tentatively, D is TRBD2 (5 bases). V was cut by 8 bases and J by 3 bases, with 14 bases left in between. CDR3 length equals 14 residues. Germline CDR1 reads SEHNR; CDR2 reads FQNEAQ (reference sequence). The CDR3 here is CASSPRTHYNEQFF. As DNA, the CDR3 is TGTGCCAGCTCTCCCAGGACTCACTACAATGAGCAGTTCTTC.

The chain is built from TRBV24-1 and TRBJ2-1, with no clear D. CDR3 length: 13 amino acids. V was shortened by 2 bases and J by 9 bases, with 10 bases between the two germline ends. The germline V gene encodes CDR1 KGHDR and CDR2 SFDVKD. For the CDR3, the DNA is TGTGCCACCAGTGATTCAATGGCAGCTGAGCAGTTCTTC. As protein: CATSDSMAAEQFF.

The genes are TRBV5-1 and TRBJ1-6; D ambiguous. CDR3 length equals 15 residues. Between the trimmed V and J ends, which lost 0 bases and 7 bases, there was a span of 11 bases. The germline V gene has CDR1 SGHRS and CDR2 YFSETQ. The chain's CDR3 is CASSLARYQNSPLHF. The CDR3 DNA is TGCGCCAGCAGCTTGGCCAGATACCAGAATTCACCCCTCCACTTT.

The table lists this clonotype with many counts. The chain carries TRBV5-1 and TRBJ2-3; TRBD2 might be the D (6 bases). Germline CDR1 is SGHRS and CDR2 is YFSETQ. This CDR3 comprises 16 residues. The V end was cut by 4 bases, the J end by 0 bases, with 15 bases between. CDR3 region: CASSHGGTLSTDTQYF. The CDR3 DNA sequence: TGCGCCAGCAGCCACGGCGGGACCTTGAGCACAGATACGCAGTATTTT.

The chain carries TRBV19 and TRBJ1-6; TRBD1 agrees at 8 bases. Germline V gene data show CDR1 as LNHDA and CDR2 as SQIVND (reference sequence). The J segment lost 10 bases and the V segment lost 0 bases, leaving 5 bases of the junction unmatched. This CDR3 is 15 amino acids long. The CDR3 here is CASSIDRQGLSPLHF. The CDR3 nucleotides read TGTGCCAGTAGTATAGATCGACAGGGGCTGTCACCCCTCCACTTT.

The CDR3 DNA follows: TGTGCCAGCAGTTTACCCCGTGGAGGGGGCCACCCAACCTACGAGCAGTACTTC. The encoded protein is CASSLPRGGGHPTYEQYF. The gene calls are TRBV27 and TRBJ2-7; tentative D call: TRBD1 (7 bases). CDR3 size: 18 residues. Trimming cost V 2 bases and J 2 bases, with 22 bases left between them. CDR1 is MNHEY, CDR2 SMNVEV, per germline (reference sequence).

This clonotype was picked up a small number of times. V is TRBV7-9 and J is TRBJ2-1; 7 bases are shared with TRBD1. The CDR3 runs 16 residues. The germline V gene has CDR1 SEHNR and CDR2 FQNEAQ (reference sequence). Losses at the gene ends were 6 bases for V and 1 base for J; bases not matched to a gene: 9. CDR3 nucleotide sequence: TGTGCCAGCAGGCGCGACAGGGTTGGATCCTACAATGAGCAGTTCTTC. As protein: CASRRDRVGSYNEQFF.

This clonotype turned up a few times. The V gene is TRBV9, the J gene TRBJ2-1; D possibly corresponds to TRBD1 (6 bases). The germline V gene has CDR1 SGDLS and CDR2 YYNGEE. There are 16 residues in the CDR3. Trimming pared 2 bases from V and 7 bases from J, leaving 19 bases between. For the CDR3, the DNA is TGTGCCAGCAGCGTTTTATCGGGACAATTTGTAAATGAGCAGTTCTTC. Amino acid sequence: CASSVLSGQFVNEQFF.

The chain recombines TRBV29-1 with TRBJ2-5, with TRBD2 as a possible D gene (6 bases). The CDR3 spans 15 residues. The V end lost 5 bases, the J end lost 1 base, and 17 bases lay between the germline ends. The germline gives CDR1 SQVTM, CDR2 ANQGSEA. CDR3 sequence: CSVNRDWEIQETQYF. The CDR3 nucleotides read TGCAGCGTTAACCGGGACTGGGAAATCCAAGAGACCCAGTACTTC.

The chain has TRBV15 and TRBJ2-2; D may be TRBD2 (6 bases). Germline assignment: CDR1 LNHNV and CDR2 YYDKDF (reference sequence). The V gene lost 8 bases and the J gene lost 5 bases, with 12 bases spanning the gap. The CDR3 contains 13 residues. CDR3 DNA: TGTGCCACCCTTGCTAGCGCAACCGGGGAGCTGTTTTTT. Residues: CATLASATGELFF.

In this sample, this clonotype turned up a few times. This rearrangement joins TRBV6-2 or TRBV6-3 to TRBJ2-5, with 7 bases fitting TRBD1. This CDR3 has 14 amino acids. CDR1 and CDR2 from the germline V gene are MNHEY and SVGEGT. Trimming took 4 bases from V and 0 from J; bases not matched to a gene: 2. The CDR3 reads CASSSDRYQETQYF. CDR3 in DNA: TGTGCCAGCAGTTCGGACAGGTACCAAGAGACCCAGTACTTC.

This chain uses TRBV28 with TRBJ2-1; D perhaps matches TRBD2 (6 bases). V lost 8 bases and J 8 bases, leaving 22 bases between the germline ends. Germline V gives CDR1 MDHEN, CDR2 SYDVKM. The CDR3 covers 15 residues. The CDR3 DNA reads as TGTGCCAGCTCGTCCCAAAGCGGGTTATTCCATGAGCAGTTCTTC. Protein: CASSSQSGLFHEQFF.

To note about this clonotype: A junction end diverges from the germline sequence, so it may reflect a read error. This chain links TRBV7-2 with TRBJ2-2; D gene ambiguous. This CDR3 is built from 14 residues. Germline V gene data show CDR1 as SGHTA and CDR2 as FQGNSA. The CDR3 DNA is TGTGCCAGCACCTTAGGCCACAGCACCGGGGAGCTGTTTTTT. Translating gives CASTLGHSTGELFF.

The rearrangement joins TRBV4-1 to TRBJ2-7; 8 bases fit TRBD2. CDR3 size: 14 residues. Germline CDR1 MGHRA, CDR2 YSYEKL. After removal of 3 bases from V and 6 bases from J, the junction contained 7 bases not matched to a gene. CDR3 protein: CASSHPGLGPEQYF. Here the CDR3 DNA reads TGCGCCAGCAGCCACCCGGGACTAGGGCCCGAGCAGTACTTC.

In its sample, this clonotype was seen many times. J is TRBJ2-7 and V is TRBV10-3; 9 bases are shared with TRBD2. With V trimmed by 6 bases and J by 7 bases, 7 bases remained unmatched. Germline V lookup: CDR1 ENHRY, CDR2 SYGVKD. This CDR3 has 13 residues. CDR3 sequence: CAISVAGVKEQYF. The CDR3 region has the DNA TGTGCCATCAGCGTAGCGGGAGTGAAGGAGCAGTACTTC.

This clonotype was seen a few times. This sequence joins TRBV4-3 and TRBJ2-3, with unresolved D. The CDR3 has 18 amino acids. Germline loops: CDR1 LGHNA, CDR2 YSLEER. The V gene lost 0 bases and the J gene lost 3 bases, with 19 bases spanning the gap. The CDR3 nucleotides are TGCGCCAGCAGCCAAGACTTGGGCGCCCAACCGAGAACAGATACGCAGTATTTT. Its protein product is CASSQDLGAQPRTDTQYF.

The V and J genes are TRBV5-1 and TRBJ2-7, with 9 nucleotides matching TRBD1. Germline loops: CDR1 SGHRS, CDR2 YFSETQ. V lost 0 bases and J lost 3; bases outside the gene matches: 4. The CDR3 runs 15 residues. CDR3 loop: CASSLVQGADYEQYF. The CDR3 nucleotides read TGCGCCAGCAGCTTGGTACAGGGGGCTGACTACGAGCAGTACTTC.

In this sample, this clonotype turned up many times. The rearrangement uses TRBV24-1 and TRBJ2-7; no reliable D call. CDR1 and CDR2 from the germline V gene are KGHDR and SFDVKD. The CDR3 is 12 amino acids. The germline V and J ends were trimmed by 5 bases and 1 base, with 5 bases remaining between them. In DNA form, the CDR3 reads TGTGCCACCAGTGCCGGTTCCTACGAGCAGTACTTC. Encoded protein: CATSAGSYEQYF.

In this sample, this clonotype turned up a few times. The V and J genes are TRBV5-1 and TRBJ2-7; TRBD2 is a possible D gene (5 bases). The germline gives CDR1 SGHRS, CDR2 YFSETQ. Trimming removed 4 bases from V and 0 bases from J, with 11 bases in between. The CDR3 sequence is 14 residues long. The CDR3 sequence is CASSPTLASYEQYF. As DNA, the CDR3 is TGCGCCAGCAGCCCCACCCTAGCCTCCTACGAGCAGTACTTC.